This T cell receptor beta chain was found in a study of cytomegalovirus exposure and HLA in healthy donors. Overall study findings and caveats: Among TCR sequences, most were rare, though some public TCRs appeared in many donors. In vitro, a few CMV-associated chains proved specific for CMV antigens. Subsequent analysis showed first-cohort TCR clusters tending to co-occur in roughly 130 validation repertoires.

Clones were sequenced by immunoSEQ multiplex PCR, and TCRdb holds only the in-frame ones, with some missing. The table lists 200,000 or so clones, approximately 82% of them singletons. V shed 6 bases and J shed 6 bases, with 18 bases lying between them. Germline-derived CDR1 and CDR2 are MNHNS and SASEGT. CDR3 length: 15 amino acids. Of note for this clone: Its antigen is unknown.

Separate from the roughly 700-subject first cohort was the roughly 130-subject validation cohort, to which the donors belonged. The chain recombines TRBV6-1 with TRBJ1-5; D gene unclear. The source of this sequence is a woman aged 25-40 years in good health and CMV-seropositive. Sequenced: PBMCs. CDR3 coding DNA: TGTGCCAGCAGATCTTCAGCGGGCGGGAGTCAGCCCCAGCATTTT. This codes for CASRSSAGGSQPQHF.